The next 21 T cell receptor beta chains were all read from a single sample in a study of HIV-infected patients and healthy controls. cDNA was made from around 0.5 ug RNA using alpha and beta constant primers. Separate chain-specific third strand synthesis with multiplexing indices produced the alpha and beta libraries. One entry per CDR3 protein results from TCRdb running MiXCR on the 5' RACE reads. The sample shows 7,000 to 9,000 distinct CDR3 sequences, more than 8.5% of them seen only once. All unsorted peripheral T cells were captured because whole blood was used without fractionation. Sequencing was performed on blood, taken before antiretroviral therapy. All receptors come from an adult with HIV infection.

The chain carries TRBV7-2 and TRBJ2-7; TRBD2 agrees at 8 bases. Germline assignment: CDR1 SGHTA and CDR2 FQGNSA. The CDR3 is 14 residues long. Trimming removed 5 bases from V and 6 bases from J; junction bases left unmatched: 9. Here the CDR3 DNA reads TGTGCCAGCAGCCTGGGATTCGCGGGGGGCGAGCAGTACTTC. This gives the protein CASSLGFAGGEQYF.

This clonotype has a handful of counts. J is TRBJ2-1 and V is TRBV19, with a tentative D call TRBD2 (6 bases). The CDR3 contains 14 residues. V was clipped by 3 bases and J by 1 base, with 7 bases between them. CDR1 and CDR2 (germline): LNHDA, SQIVND (reference sequence). The CDR3 sequence is CASSMGGSYNEQFF. The CDR3 DNA reads as TGTGCCAGTAGTATGGGGGGTTCCTACAATGAGCAGTTCTTC.

In its sample, this clonotype is medium-sized. This chain connects TRBV5-6 to TRBJ2-7, with 10 bases lining up with TRBD2. Germline CDR1 reads SGHDT; CDR2 reads YYEEEE. V trimming: 4 bases; J trimming: 6 bases; junction bases outside the gene matches: 4. This CDR3 has 13 residues. In nucleotides, the CDR3 is TGTGCCAGCAGCGGCGGGACTAGCGCCGAGCAGTACTTC. Its protein is CASSGGTSAEQYF.

This clonotype came up many times. The genes are TRBV5-4 and TRBJ1-1; no reliable D call. Germline lookup yields CDR1 SGHNT and CDR2 YYREEE (reference sequence). This CDR3 region has 14 residues. Trimming shortened V by 5 bases and J by 1 base, and 12 bases separated the two germline ends. In nucleotides, the CDR3 is TGTGCCAGCAGTTTGCCCGTTGGGAACACTGAAGCTTTCTTT. This codes for CASSLPVGNTEAFF.

This clonotype turned up a few times. The V call is TRBV30, the J call TRBJ2-2, with D possibly being TRBD2 (7 bases). From germline, CDR1 is GTSNPN and CDR2 SVGIG (reference sequence). The V end was cut by 1 base, the J end by 8 bases, with 11 bases between. The CDR3 runs to 13 residues. The CDR3 is CAWSERGAGELFF. CDR3 DNA sequence: TGTGCCTGGAGTGAACGGGGGGCGGGGGAGCTGTTTTTT.

This clonotype was observed many times. The chain is built from TRBV27 and TRBJ2-1; 8 bases are shared with TRBD2. J gave up 4 bases and V 5 bases, and 10 bases lay outside the gene matches. From germline, CDR1 is MNHEY and CDR2 SMNVEV (reference sequence). The CDR3 totals 16 residues. For the CDR3, the DNA is TGTGCCAGCAGTCGTTCGCAGGCTAGCGGGTACAATGAGCAGTTCTTC. Protein sequence: CASSRSQASGYNEQFF.

This clonotype is medium-sized in the sample. V is TRBV7-6 and J is TRBJ2-3; D possibly corresponds to TRBD2 (5 bases). This CDR3 has 14 amino acids. The V end lost 2 bases, the J end lost 2 bases, and 8 bases lay between the germline ends. Per the germline V gene, CDR1 is SGHVS and CDR2 is FNYEAQ. The CDR3 sequence is CASSLTGFTDTQYF. The DNA of the CDR3 is TGTGCCAGCAGCTTAACGGGGTTCACAGATACGCAGTATTTT.

This clonotype was counted at least ten times. The chain combines TRBV5-4 with TRBJ2-2; D may match TRBD1 or TRBD2 (5 bases each). Looked up from germline, CDR1 is SGHNT and CDR2 is YYREEE (reference sequence). The CDR3 totals 13 residues. The V end lost 4 bases, the J end lost 2 bases, and 6 bases lay between the germline ends. In DNA, the CDR3 is TGTGCCAGCAGCAGGGACAACACCGGGGAGCTGTTTTTT. Translation gives CASSRDNTGELFF.

This clonotype has a handful of counts. V and J are TRBV7-2 and TRBJ2-5; 16 bases agree with TRBD2. CDR1 SGHTA and CDR2 FQGNSA come from the germline V gene. CDR3 length: 16 amino acids. V was clipped by 5 bases and J by 3 bases; unmatched bases: 3. For the CDR3, the DNA is TGTGCCAGCAGCCAGGGACTAGCGGGGGGGAAAGAGACCCAGTACTTC. Translation gives CASSQGLAGGKETQYF.

The CDR3 DNA is TGCAGCGTTGATGACTGGGAGAAGGGAGTGGATACGCAGTATTTT. Protein: CSVDDWEKGVDTQYF. The chain is built from TRBV29-1 and TRBJ2-3; a weak D match, TRBD2 (5 bases). The CDR3 runs to 15 residues. The V gene lost 3 bases and the J gene lost 6 bases, with 19 bases spanning the gap. Germline CDR1 is SQVTM and CDR2 is ANQGSEA.

This clonotype showed up many times. The chain carries TRBV4-2 and TRBJ1-4; D might be TRBD1 (6 bases). This CDR3 is built from 14 residues. Germline V gene lookup returns CDR1 LGHNA and CDR2 YNFKEQ. The ends were cut back, 5 bases at V and 8 bases at J, with 15 bases in the middle. The CDR3 is CASSSREGDEKLFF. The CDR3 DNA follows: TGTGCCAGCAGCTCACGTGAGGGGGACGAAAAACTGTTTTTT.

This clonotype came up many times. The chain carries TRBV20-1 and TRBJ1-6; no clear D. Trimming pared 1 base from V and 4 bases from J, leaving 14 bases between. The germline V gene encodes CDR1 DFQATT and CDR2 SNEGSKA (reference sequence). CDR3 length: 16 amino acids. The CDR3 DNA sequence: TGCAGTGCTAGAGGAGCTGACAAAAAGTATAATTCACCCCTCCACTTT. It specifies CSARGADKKYNSPLHF.

A word on this clonotype: Likely a read error: the CDR3 ends without its conserved phenylalanine or tryptophan. This chain connects TRBV15 to TRBJ2-4, with D possibly matching TRBD2 (5 bases). CDR3 length: 15 amino acids. CDR1 and CDR2 (germline): LNHNV, YYDKDF (reference sequence). The CDR3 here is CDTSRAEFLQNIQYL. The CDR3 nucleotides are TGTGACACCAGCAGAGCGGAATTTTTGCAAAACATTCAGTACTTA.

This clonotype was counted ten times or more. This rearrangement joins TRBV20-1 to TRBJ1-5; 10 bases line up with TRBD1. Germline CDR1 is DFQATT and CDR2 is SNEGSKA (reference sequence). The CDR3 is made up of 17 amino acids. V lost 6 bases, J lost 2 bases, and 13 bases stayed unmatched. CDR3 region: CSAYDRGRFTGNQPQHF. The CDR3 bases are TGCAGTGCGTACGACAGGGGGCGATTTACTGGCAATCAGCCCCAGCATTTT.

This clonotype was found many times. This rearrangement joins TRBV6-2 or TRBV6-3 to TRBJ2-3; 7 bases line up with TRBD2. The CDR3 length is 15 residues. Losses at the gene ends were 2 bases for V and 2 bases for J; bases not matched to a gene: 4. Germline V lookup: CDR1 MNHEY, CDR2 SVGEGT. Here the CDR3 reads CASSYTGTTTDTQYF. CDR3 bases: TGTGCCAGCAGTTACACCGGGACTACCACAGATACGCAGTATTTT.

This clonotype counts as medium-sized. This rearrangement joins TRBV20-1 to TRBJ1-4; no clear D. The ends were cut back, 0 bases at V and 0 bases at J, with 11 bases in the middle. The CDR3 extends over 16 amino acids. CDR1 DFQATT and CDR2 SNEGSKA come from the germline V gene (reference sequence). CDR3 sequence (DNA): TGCAGTGCTAGAGATCCTGAAGATGCAACTAATGAAAAACTGTTTTTT. This gives the protein CSARDPEDATNEKLFF.

Concerning this clonotype: Possible read error: a much larger clone is one base away. The chain couples TRBV19 to TRBJ2-1; 13 nucleotides line up with TRBD2. The germline V gene encodes CDR1 LNHDA and CDR2 SQIVND (reference sequence). This CDR3 region has 16 residues. In DNA, the CDR3 is TGTGTCAGTAGTTTTCGGACTAGCGGGAGTCCGGATGAGCAGTTCTTC. Protein product: CVSSFRTSGSPDEQFF.

This clonotype was detected ten times or more. The rearrangement uses TRBV7-2 and TRBJ1-4; no reliable D call. Trimming took 2 bases from V and 8 from J, leaving 9 bases between them. This CDR3 has 13 residues. Germline values: CDR1 SGHTA, CDR2 FQGNSA. CDR3 residues: CASSLKADEKLFF. The CDR3 DNA sequence: TGTGCCAGCAGCTTAAAGGCAGACGAAAAACTGTTTTTT.

The V call is TRBV3-1, the J call TRBJ1-1, with 9 bases that match TRBD1. V shed 11 bases and J 3 bases; nucleotides not matched to a gene: 13. The CDR3 totals 15 residues. From germline, CDR1 is LGHDT and CDR2 YNNKEL (reference sequence). CDR3 sequence (DNA): TGTGCCGCTCAATCCACGGGACAGGGAGACACTGAAGCTTTCTTT. This translates into CAAQSTGQGDTEAFF.

The gene calls are TRBV4-3 and TRBJ2-7, with D hard to call. With 0 bases removed from V and 4 bases from J, the gap between germline ends came to 16 bases. Germline CDR1 reads LGHNA; CDR2 reads YSLEER. This CDR3 is 16 amino acids long. Here the CDR3 reads CASSQDPGRPLYEQYF. The CDR3 DNA sequence: TGCGCCAGCAGCCAAGATCCTGGAAGGCCCCTTTACGAGCAGTACTTC.

This rearrangement joins TRBV4-3 to TRBJ2-7, with D maybe TRBD2 (5 bases). The germline V gene has CDR1 LGHNA and CDR2 YSLEER. This CDR3 is 15 amino acids long. V was pared by 0 bases and J by 0 bases, with 9 bases between. The DNA of the CDR3 is TGCGCCAGCAGCCAAGATGTGGGGAGCTCCTACGAGCAGTACTTC. Protein sequence: CASSQDVGSSYEQYF.